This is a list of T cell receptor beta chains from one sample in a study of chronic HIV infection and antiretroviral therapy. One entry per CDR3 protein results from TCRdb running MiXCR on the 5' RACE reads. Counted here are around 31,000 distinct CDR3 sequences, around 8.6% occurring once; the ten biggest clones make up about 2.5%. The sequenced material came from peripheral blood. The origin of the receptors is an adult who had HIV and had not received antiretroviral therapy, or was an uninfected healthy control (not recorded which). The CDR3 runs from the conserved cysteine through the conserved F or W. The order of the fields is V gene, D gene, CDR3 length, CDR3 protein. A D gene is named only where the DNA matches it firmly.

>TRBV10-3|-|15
CAISESGAGGSEAFF
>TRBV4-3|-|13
CASSQDLGQPQHF
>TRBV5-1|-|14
CASSPGYGDYEQYF
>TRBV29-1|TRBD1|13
CSVRGTGQETQYF
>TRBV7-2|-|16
CASSLVPRDGANVLTF
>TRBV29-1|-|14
CSVDATGTGYGYTF
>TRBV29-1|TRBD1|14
CSVEDRDRGNIQYF
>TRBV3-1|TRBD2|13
CASSQAGGHEQYF
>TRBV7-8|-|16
CASSLGFRQDNQPQHF
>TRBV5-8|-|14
CASSHETNPGTQYF
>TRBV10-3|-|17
CAISEWDEGSGANVLTF
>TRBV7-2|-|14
CASSLKQGSGELFF
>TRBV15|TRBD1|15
CATSRYDRGPDGYTF
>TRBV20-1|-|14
CSASELVDTGELFF
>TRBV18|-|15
CASSPPGTYQETQYF
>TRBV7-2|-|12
CASSSYSNEQFF
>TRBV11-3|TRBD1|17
CASSSGTGRVGTGELFF
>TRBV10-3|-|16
CAISEGAGTLSYEQYF
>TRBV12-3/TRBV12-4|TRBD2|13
CASITTSENTQYF
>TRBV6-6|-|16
CASSYPEGGTAYEQYF
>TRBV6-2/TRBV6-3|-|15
CASSLGAGSNQPQHF
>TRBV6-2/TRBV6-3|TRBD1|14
CASKGQGNTGELFF
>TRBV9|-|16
CASSAQPEEPNTEAFF
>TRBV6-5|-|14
CASSPSQDRYGYTF
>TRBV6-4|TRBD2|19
CASSGREKRERSAKNIQYF
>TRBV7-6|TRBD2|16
CASSLAGAGGQGEQFF
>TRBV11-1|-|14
CASSLLANTGELFF
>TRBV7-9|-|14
CASSPGSSNQPQHF
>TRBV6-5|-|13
CASSSRRGNTIYF
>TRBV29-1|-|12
CSVLESGTEAFF
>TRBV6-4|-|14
CASSEGQDTGELFF
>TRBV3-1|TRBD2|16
CASSHTLAGSSYEQYF